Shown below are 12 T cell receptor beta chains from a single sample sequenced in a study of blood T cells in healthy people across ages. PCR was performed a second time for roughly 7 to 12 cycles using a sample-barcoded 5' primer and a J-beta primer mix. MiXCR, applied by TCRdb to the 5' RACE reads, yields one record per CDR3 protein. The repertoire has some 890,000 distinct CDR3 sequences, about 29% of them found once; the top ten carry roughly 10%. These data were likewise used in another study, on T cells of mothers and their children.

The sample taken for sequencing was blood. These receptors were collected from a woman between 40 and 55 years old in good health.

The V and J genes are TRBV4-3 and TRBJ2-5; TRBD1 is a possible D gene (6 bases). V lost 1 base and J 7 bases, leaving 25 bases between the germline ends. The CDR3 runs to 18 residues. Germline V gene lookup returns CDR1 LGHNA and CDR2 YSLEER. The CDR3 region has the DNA TGCGCCAGCAGCCAAGGTTTAACCAGGGGAGCTGGTCTCGCGACCCAGTACTTC. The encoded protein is CASSQGLTRGAGLATQYF.

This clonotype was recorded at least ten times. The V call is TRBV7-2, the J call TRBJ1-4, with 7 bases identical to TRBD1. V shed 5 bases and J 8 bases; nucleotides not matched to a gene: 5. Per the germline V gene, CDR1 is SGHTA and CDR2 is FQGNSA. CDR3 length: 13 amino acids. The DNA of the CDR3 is TGTGCCAGCAGCCCAGGGGGTGGGGAAAAACTGTTTTTT. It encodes CASSPGGGEKLFF.

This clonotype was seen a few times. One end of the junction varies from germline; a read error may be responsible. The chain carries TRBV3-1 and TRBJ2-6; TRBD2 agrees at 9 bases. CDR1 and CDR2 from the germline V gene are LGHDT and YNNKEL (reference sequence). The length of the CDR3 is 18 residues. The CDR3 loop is CAGSQGLAGNSGANVLTF. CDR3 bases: TGTGCCGGCAGCCAAGGGCTAGCGGGGAACTCTGGGGCCAACGTCCTGACTTTC.

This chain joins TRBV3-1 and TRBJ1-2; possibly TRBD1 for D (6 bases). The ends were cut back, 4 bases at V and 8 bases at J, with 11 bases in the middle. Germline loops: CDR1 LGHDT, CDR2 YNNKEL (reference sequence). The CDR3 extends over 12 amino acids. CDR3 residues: CASSRLTGGYTF. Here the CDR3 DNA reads TGTGCCAGCAGCCGCCTCACAGGGGGCTACACCTTC.

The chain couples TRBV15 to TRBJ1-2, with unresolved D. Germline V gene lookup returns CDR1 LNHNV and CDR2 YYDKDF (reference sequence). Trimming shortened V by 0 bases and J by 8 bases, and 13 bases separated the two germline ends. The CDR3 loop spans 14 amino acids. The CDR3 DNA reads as TGTGCCACCAGCAGAGATCCCCATCCAGAGGGCTACACCTTC. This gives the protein CATSRDPHPEGYTF.

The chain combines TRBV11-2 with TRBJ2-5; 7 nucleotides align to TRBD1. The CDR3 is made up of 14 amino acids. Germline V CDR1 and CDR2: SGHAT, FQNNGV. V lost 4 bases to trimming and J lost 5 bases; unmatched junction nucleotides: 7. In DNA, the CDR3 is TGTGCCAGCAGCTCCCGACAGGGTAGGGAGACCCAGTACTTC. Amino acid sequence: CASSSRQGRETQYF.

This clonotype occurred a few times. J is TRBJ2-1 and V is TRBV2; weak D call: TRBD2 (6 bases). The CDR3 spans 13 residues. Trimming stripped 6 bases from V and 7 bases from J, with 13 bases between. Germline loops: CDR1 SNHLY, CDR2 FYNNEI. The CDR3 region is CASRPPGGNEQFF. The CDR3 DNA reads TGTGCCAGCAGGCCCCCTGGGGGGAATGAGCAGTTCTTC.

The CDR3 region is CATLEERGSYNEQFF. CDR3 DNA sequence: TGTGCCACCCTCGAGGAGCGGGGCTCCTACAATGAGCAGTTCTTC. The chain couples TRBV10-3 to TRBJ2-1, with 7 bases identical to TRBD2. J was trimmed by 0 bases and V by 10 bases; bases with no gene match: 9. CDR1 and CDR2 from the germline V gene are ENHRY and SYGVKD. CDR3 length: 15 residues.

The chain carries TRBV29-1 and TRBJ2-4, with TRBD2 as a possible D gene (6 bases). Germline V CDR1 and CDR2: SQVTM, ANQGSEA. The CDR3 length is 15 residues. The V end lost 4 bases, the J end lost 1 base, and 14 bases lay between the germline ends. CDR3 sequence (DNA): TGCAGCGTTGCCCTCCAGGCGGGGGCCAAAAACATTCAGTACTTC. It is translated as CSVALQAGAKNIQYF.

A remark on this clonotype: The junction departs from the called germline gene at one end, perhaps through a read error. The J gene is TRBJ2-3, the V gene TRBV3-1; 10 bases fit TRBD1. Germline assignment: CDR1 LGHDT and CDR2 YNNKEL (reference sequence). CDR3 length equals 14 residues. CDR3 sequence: CASSQEGQGDMQYF. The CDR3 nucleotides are TGTGCCAGCAGCCAAGAAGGACAGGGGGATATGCAGTATTTT.

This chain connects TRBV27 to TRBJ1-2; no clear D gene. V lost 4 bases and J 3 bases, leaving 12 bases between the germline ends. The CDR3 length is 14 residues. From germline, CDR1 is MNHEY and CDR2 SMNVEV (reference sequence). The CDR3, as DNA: TGTGCCAGCAGTTGGTTCCGACGGCACTATGGCTACACCTTC. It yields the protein CASSWFRRHYGYTF.

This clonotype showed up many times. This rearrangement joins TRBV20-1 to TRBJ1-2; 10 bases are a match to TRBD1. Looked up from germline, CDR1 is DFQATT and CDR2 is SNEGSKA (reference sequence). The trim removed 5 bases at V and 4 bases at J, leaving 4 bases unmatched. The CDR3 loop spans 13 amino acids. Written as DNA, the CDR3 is TGCAGTGCTGGGACAGGGGAGGCCTATGGCTACACCTTC. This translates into CSAGTGEAYGYTF.